The 5 T cell receptor beta chains given below trace back to one sample, sequenced in a study of early T cells in non-severe SARS-CoV-2 infection. One entry per CDR3 protein, called by TCRdb with MiXCR from the 5' RACE reads. Among about 83,000 distinct CDR3 sequences listed, about 12% were seen once. The source material was whole blood. The receptors were gathered from an adult who was a healthcare worker with PCR-confirmed SARS-CoV-2 infection or an uninfected control (not recorded which).

In this sample, this clonotype turned up a few times. This chain connects TRBV27 to TRBJ1-1, with D unclear. Trimming stripped 6 bases from V and 9 bases from J, with 17 bases between. The V gene's germline CDR1 is MNHEY and CDR2 SMNVEV (reference sequence). The CDR3 has 13 amino acids. CDR3 DNA sequence: TGTGCCAGCAGCCTATTTGTCCGCACCCAAGCTTTCTTT. Amino acids: CASSLFVRTQAFF.

This clonotype has ten or more counts. The rearrangement links TRBV7-2 to TRBJ2-7; 7 bases line up with TRBD2. This CDR3 has 15 residues. Germline V gene data show CDR1 as SGHTA and CDR2 as FQGNSA. Losses at the gene ends were 1 base for V and 1 base for J; bases not matched to a gene: 4. The CDR3 region is CASSLEGGGSYEQYF. CDR3 in DNA: TGTGCCAGCAGCTTAGAGGGCGGGGGATCCTACGAGCAGTACTTC.

This clonotype was detected a few times. This rearrangement joins TRBV7-2 to TRBJ2-1; TRBD1 is a possible D gene (6 bases). This CDR3 has 16 amino acids. Between the trimmed V and J ends, which lost 1 base and 0 bases, there was a span of 10 bases. The V gene's germline CDR1 is SGHTA and CDR2 FQGNSA. CDR3 coding DNA: TGTGCCAGCAGCTTAGGGGGGCAGGGCTCCTACAATGAGCAGTTCTTC. Translating gives CASSLGGQGSYNEQFF.

The rearrangement joins TRBV29-1 to TRBJ1-2; maybe TRBD1 (6 bases). The germline CDR1 and CDR2 sequences are SQVTM and ANQGSEA. Between the trimmed V and J ends, which lost 8 bases and 2 bases, there was a span of 12 bases. This CDR3 is built from 12 residues. The CDR3 region has the DNA TGCAGCATTAGAGACAGGAACTATGGCTACACCTTC. Protein: CSIRDRNYGYTF.

This clonotype was counted at least ten times. The chain employs TRBV20-1 and TRBJ2-3, with 12 positions matching TRBD2. Germline V gene lookup returns CDR1 DFQATT and CDR2 SNEGSKA (reference sequence). The CDR3 consists of 16 residues. V lost 5 bases to trimming and J lost 2 bases; unmatched junction nucleotides: 8. The CDR3 spells CSAALRLAGDTDTQYF. The CDR3 nucleotides are TGCAGTGCTGCCCTTCGACTAGCGGGGGACACAGATACGCAGTATTTT.